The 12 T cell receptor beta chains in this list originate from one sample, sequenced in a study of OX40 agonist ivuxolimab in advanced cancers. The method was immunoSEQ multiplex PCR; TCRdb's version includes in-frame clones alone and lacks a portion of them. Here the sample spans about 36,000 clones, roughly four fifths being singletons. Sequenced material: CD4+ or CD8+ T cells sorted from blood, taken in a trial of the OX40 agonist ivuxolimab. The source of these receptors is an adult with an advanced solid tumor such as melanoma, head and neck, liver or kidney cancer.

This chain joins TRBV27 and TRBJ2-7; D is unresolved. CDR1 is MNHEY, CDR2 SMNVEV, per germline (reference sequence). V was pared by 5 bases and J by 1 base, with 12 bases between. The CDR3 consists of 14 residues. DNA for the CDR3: TGTGCCAGCAGTCCAACACAGCCTTCCTACGAGCAGTACTTC. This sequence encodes CASSPTQPSYEQYF.

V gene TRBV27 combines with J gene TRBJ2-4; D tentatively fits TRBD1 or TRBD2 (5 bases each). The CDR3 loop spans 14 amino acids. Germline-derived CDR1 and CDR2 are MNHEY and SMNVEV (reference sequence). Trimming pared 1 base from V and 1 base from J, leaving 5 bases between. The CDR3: CASSLWGAKNIQYF. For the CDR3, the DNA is TGTGCCAGCAGTTTATGGGGGGCCAAAAACATTCAGTACTTC.

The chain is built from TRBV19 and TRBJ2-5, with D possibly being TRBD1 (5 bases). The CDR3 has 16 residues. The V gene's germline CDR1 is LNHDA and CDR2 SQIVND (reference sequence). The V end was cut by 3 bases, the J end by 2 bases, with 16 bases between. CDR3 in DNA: TGTGCCAGTAGTATTAGGTCCCACAGGATACAAGAGACCCAGTACTTC. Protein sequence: CASSIRSHRIQETQYF.

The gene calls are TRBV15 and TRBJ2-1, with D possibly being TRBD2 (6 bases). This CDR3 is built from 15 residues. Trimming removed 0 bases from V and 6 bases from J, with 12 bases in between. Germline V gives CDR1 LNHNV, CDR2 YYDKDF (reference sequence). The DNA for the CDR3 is TGTGCCACCAGCAGAGATCTAGGGCGGGGCAATGAGCAGTTCTTC. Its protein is CATSRDLGRGNEQFF.

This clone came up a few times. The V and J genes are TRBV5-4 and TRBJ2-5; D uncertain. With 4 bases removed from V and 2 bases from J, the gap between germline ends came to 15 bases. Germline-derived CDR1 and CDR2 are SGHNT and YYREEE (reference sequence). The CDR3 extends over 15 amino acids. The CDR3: CASSLEALEQETQYF. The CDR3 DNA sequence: TGTGCCAGCAGCCTCGAAGCCCTCGAACAAGAGACCCAGTACTTC.

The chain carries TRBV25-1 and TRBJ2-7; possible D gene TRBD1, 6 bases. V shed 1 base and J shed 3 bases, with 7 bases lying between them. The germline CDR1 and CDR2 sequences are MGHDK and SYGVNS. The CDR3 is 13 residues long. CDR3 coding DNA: TGTGCCAGCAGTGAATTAGGGGGCTACGAGCAGTACTTC. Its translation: CASSELGGYEQYF.

The CDR3: CASSPRRGQSSYEQYF. The CDR3 region has the DNA TGTGCCAGCAGCCCTCGAAGGGGACAGAGCTCCTACGAGCAGTACTTC. The V and J genes are TRBV9 and TRBJ2-7; 7 bases are shared with TRBD1. This CDR3 has 16 residues. V lost 4 bases and J lost 0; bases outside the gene matches: 10. Germline V gives CDR1 SGDLS, CDR2 YYNGEE.

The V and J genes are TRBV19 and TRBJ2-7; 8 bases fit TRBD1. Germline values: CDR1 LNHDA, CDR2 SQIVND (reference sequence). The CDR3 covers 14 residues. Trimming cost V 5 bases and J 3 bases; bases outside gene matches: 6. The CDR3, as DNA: TGTGCCAGTAGTCCGGACAGGGCCTTCTACGAGCAGTACTTC. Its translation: CASSPDRAFYEQYF.

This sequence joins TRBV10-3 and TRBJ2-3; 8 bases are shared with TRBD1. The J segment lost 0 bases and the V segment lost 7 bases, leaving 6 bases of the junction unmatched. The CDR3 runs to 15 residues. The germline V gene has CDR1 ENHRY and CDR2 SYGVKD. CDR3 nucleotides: TGTGCCATCACTATTGGACAGGGCAGCACAGATACGCAGTATTTT. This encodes CAITIGQGSTDTQYF.

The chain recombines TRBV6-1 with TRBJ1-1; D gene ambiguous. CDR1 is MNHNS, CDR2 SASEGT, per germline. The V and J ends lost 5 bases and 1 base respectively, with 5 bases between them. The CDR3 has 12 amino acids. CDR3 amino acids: CASSPANTEAFF. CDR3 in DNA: TGTGCCAGCAGTCCGGCGAACACTGAAGCTTTCTTT.

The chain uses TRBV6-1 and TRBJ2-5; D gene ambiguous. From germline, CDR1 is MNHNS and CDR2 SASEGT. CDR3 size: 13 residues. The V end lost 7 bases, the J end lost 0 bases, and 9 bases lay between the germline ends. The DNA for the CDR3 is TGTGCCAGCATAGTGGCAGACCAAGAGACCCAGTACTTC. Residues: CASIVADQETQYF.

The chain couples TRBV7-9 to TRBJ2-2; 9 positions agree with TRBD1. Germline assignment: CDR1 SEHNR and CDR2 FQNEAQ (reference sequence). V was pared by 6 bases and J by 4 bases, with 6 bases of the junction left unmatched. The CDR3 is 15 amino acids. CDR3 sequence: CASSYRQGGTGELFF. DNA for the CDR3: TGTGCCAGCAGTTACCGACAGGGGGGCACCGGGGAGCTGTTTTTT.